This T cell receptor beta chain stems from a study of T-cell memory formation after mild COVID-19. Study context: Largely donor-specific TCR clusters were found.

Notes on the study in general: Clones contracting day 15 to 85 were balanced CD4/CD8; later expanders leaned CD4+. Shrinking CD4+ clones were chiefly CM and EM; CD8+ ones were chiefly EMRA.

Constant-segment-primed 5'RACE gave TCR alpha and TCR beta cDNA libraries with sample barcodes and UMIs. In TCRdb, the 5' RACE reads were re-called with MiXCR into one record per CDR3 protein. The table lists a few hundred thousand distinct CDR3 sequences, roughly a tenth of them singletons, with more than 20% in the top ten. This clonotype was counted only a few times. Its target is unknown. Germline V CDR1 and CDR2: MGHRA, YSYEKL. Trimming removed 4 bases from V and 0 bases from J, with 7 bases in between. This CDR3 contains 14 residues. This clonotype originated in a young man who had mild COVID-19 (a few samples of this study predate the infection). Cell type and time point are not known. The V and J genes are TRBV4-1 and TRBJ1-3; D call uncertain. The sample was PBMCs or a T cell subset sorted from them (not recorded which). The CDR3 nucleotides read TGCGCCAGCAGCCCGAGGAGCTCTGGAAACACCATATATTTT. It yields the protein CASSPRSSGNTIYF.